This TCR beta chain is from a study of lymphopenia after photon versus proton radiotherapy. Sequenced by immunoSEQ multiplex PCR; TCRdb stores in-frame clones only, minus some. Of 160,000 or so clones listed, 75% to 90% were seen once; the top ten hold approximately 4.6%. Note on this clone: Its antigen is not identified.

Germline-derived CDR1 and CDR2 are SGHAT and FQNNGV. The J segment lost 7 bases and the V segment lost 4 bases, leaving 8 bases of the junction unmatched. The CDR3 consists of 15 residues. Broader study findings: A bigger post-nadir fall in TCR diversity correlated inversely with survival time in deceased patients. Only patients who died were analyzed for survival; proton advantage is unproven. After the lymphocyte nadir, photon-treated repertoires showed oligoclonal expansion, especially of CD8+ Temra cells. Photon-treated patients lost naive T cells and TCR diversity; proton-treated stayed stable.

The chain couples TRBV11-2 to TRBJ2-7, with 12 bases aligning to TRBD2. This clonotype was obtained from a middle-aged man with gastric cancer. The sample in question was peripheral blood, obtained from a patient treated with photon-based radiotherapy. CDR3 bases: TGTGCCAGCAGCTCCCTAGCGGGAGGGCCGGGTGAGCAGTACTTC. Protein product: CASSSLAGGPGEQYF.